The sample holds many counts of the clone carrying this TCR beta chain. Its specificity is unknown. Sample time point: patch test 2, 6 weeks after DPC sensitization. Treatment specified: therapeutic diphenylcyclopropenone sensitization with weekly scalp DPC. The sample belongs to a study of human T cells and chemical hapten exposure. Across the study: Donors were sensitized with 2% DPC on the upper inner arm. General observations from the study: Expanded TCRs formed significantly more large CDR3 similarity clusters than controls.

Germline CDR1 reads MNHEY; CDR2 reads SVGAGI. V lost 6 bases, J lost 4 bases, and 6 bases stayed unmatched. There are 15 residues in the CDR3. TCRdb fed the RACE reads into MiXCR, producing one record per CDR3 protein. Here the sample spans about 40,000 distinct CDR3 sequences, 3% to 3.5% being singletons. V gene TRBV6-5 combines with J gene TRBJ2-5; 12 bases are shared with TRBD1. Sequenced here: whole blood, sampled in connection with sensitization to the hapten diphenylcyclopropenone (DPC). The sequence derives from a middle-aged man with alopecia areata. Some clones in this sample may be carry-over from other donors' samples. The CDR3 reads CASRRGTGGAETQYF. For the CDR3, the DNA is TGTGCCAGCAGACGCGGGACAGGGGGCGCAGAGACCCAGTACTTC.